These 9 T cell receptor beta chains came from one sample sequenced in a study of blood T cell repertoires in COVID-19. Only in-frame clones appear in the TCRdb table, and some are missing; sequencing was by immunoSEQ multiplex PCR. In the table there are 70,000 to 80,000 clones, around four fifths of which are singletons. Sequencing input: peripheral blood. The receptors originated from a human donor in a cohort sampled during active COVID-19.

The DNA of the CDR3 is TGTGCCAGTAGACACCGGGACAGGGAAACTAATTCTGGGGCCAACGTCCTGACTTTC. Translated: CASRHRDRETNSGANVLTF. The J gene is TRBJ2-6, the V gene TRBV19; 9 positions agree with TRBD1. The CDR3 is made up of 19 amino acids. Germline CDR1 reads LNHDA; CDR2 reads SQIVND (reference sequence). V was clipped by 6 bases and J by 1 base; unmatched bases: 13.

The gene calls are TRBV28 and TRBJ1-4, with 7 bases identical to TRBD1. This CDR3 comprises 16 residues. With V trimmed by 2 bases and J by 0 bases, 3 bases remained unmatched. Germline V gives CDR1 MDHEN, CDR2 SYDVKM. The CDR3 loop reads CASSLRGTATNEKLFF. The CDR3 DNA is TGTGCCAGCAGTTTAAGGGGGACAGCAACTAATGAAAAACTGTTTTTT.

The CDR3 region has the DNA TGTGCCAGCAGCCAAGTCGCTAGCGGGAGTCGGGTACAAGAGACCCAGTACTTC. It specifies CASSQVASGSRVQETQYF. The chain has TRBV14 and TRBJ2-5; 10 bases match TRBD2. CDR3 length equals 18 residues. J lost 2 bases, V lost 1 base, and 10 bases had no gene match. The germline CDR1 and CDR2 sequences are SGHDN and FVKESK.

This clone appeared a few times. The chain joins TRBV6-5 to TRBJ2-7, with 11 positions matching TRBD1. This CDR3 has 14 amino acids. Germline V gene sequence: CDR1 MNHEY, CDR2 SVGAGI. V lost 2 bases to trimming and J lost 6 bases; unmatched junction nucleotides: 3. CDR3 sequence (DNA): TGTGCCAGCAGTTACAATGGACAGGGGGCCGAGCAGTACTTC. This codes for CASSYNGQGAEQYF.

Only a few counts were recorded for this clone. V gene TRBV5-1 combines with J gene TRBJ2-7, with 9 nucleotides matching TRBD1. The germline CDR1 and CDR2 sequences are SGHRS and YFSETQ. The ends lost 2 bases at V and 4 bases at J; junction bases unmatched: 7. The CDR3 sequence is 15 residues long. The CDR3 DNA reads TGCGCCAGCAGCTTAACCGGGACAGGGAATTACGAGCAGTACTTC. This sequence encodes CASSLTGTGNYEQYF.

This chain connects TRBV5-8 to TRBJ2-3; 8 nucleotides agree with TRBD2. V dropped 1 base and J dropped 0; count of bases not matched to a gene: 7. The CDR3 is 17 amino acids. Germline CDR1 and CDR2: SGHTS and YDEGEE. The CDR3 region is CASSLRRGTSSTDTQYF. Here the CDR3 DNA reads TGTGCCAGCAGCTTGCGCCGCGGGACTAGTAGCACAGATACGCAGTATTTT.

The chain combines TRBV5-1 with TRBJ2-1; the match to TRBD1 covers 7 bases. Germline V CDR1 and CDR2: SGHRS, YFSETQ. The CDR3 is made up of 15 amino acids. Trimming at V came to 5 bases and at J to 2 bases, leaving 7 bases not matched to a gene. The CDR3 DNA sequence: TGCGCCAGCAGAGTCGACAGGGCCCCCTACAATGAGCAGTTCTTC. Translation gives CASRVDRAPYNEQFF. The full variable domain, with the rest looked up from reference TRBV5-1 and TRBJ2-1, is KAGVTQTPRYLIKTRGQQVTLSCSPISGHRSVSWYQQTPGQGLQFLFEYFSETQRNKGNFPGRFSGRQFSNSRSEMNVSTLELGDSALYLCASRVDRAPYNEQFFGPGTRLTVL.

The chain recombines TRBV28 with TRBJ1-2; 12 bases map to TRBD1. CDR1 MDHEN and CDR2 SYDVKM come from the germline V gene. This CDR3 contains 16 residues. Losses at the gene ends were 5 bases for V and 7 bases for J; bases not matched to a gene: 11. The CDR3 reads CASSGSTGTGGLGYTF. DNA of the CDR3: TGTGCCAGCAGTGGGTCAACCGGGACAGGGGGCCTTGGCTACACCTTC.

In its sample, this clone was seen a few times. The V gene is TRBV27, the J gene TRBJ1-6; the D gene is possibly TRBD1 (6 bases). Germline V gene lookup returns CDR1 MNHEY and CDR2 SMNVEV (reference sequence). Trimming cost V 5 bases and J 8 bases, with 16 bases left between them. The CDR3 contains 15 residues. CDR3 sequence: CASSVRTAGDSPLHF. The CDR3 DNA is TGTGCCAGCAGTGTCCGGACAGCTGGAGATTCACCCCTCCACTTT.